The 18 T cell receptor beta chains given below trace back to one sample, sequenced in a study of regulatory T cells in long-lasting Graves disease. CDR3 regions were amplified by Arm-PCR using iRepertoire HTBI primers to build TCR beta libraries. TCRdb used MiXCR to reprocess the multiplex PCR reads, holding one entry per CDR3 protein. The sample carries under 500,000 distinct CDR3 sequences, under 25% recorded once. Regarding time point: persistent/refractory GD, antithyroid drugs over 5 years with positive TRAb. RNA from PBMCs was the source of the TCR library. Specimen: peripheral blood mononuclear cells (PBMCs), collected when the disease was refractory, from a patient treated with antithyroid drugs. These receptors originate from a female donor with Graves disease.

This clonotype was seen ten or more times. The V and J genes are TRBV7-2 and TRBJ1-4; weak D call: TRBD1 (6 bases). Germline CDR1 and CDR2: SGHTA and FQGNSA. The CDR3 extends over 16 amino acids. V gave up 5 bases and J gave up 7 bases, with 20 bases separating them. CDR3 loop: CASSPGGRGPGEKLFF. The CDR3 DNA reads as TGTGCCAGCAGCCCCGGAGGGCGGGGGCCGGGTGAAAAACTGTTTTTT.

This clonotype has more than one count but fewer than ten. The chain uses TRBV30 and TRBJ2-5; D is undetermined. The CDR3 covers 13 residues. Germline CDR1 reads GTSNPN; CDR2 reads SVGIG (reference sequence). The germline V and J ends were trimmed by 2 bases and 1 base, with 8 bases remaining between them. The CDR3 nucleotides are TGTGCCTGGAGTCGGTCTAGCCAAGAGACCCAGTACTTC. Protein product: CAWSRSSQETQYF.

CDR3 DNA: TGTGCCAGCATGGGGGCGGAATACGAGCAGTACTTC. As protein: CASMGAEYEQYF. The J gene is TRBJ2-7, the V gene TRBV27; D might be TRBD1 (6 bases). Trimming stripped 7 bases from V and 4 bases from J, with 11 bases between. The V gene's germline CDR1 is MNHEY and CDR2 SMNVEV (reference sequence). The CDR3 is made up of 12 amino acids.

V is TRBV3-1 and J is TRBJ1-1, with D maybe TRBD1 (6 bases). V was shortened by 1 base and J by 0 bases, with 15 bases between the two germline ends. This CDR3 spans 17 amino acids. Germline values: CDR1 LGHDT, CDR2 YNNKEL (reference sequence). CDR3: CASSQGTALPMNTEAFF. In DNA, the CDR3 is TGTGCCAGCAGCCAAGGGACAGCCCTGCCCATGAACACTGAAGCTTTCTTT.

This sequence joins TRBV3-1 and TRBJ2-5; tentatively, D is TRBD2 (6 bases). Trimming shortened V by 4 bases and J by 4 bases, and 13 bases separated the two germline ends. Germline V CDR1 and CDR2: LGHDT, YNNKEL (reference sequence). The CDR3 contains 14 residues. The CDR3, as DNA: TGTGCCAGCAGCCCAGGAGGGGACGGAGAGACCCAGTACTTC. The encoded protein is CASSPGGDGETQYF.

The genes are TRBV7-6 and TRBJ2-7, with 7 bases identical to TRBD2. This CDR3 has 15 amino acids. Trimming took 5 bases from V and 2 from J; bases not matched to a gene: 9. Germline assignment: CDR1 SGHVS and CDR2 FNYEAQ. Here the CDR3 reads CASSKTSEPTYEQYF. The CDR3 nucleotides read TGTGCCAGCAGCAAAACTAGCGAACCTACCTACGAGCAGTACTTC. Looking up the rest from reference TRBV7-6 and TRBJ2-7 gives the full variable domain: GAGVSQSPRYKVTKRGQDVALRCDPISGHVSLYWYRQALGQGPEFLTYFNYEAQQDKSGLPNDRFSAERPEGSISTLTIQRTEQRDSAMYRCASSKTSEPTYEQYFGPGTRLTVT.

This sequence joins TRBV28 and TRBJ2-3; TRBD2 agrees at 9 bases. The germline V gene encodes CDR1 MDHEN and CDR2 SYDVKM. V lost 6 bases to trimming and J lost 2 bases; unmatched junction nucleotides: 12. The CDR3 sequence is 17 residues long. CDR3: CASSLFLAGELTDTQYF. CDR3 nucleotide sequence: TGTGCCAGCAGCCTCTTCTTAGCGGGAGAACTCACAGATACGCAGTATTTT. Variable domain in full (rest from reference TRBV28 and TRBJ2-3): DVKVTQSSRYLVKRTGEKVFLECVQDMDHENMFWYRQDPGLGLRLIYFSYDVKMKEKGDIPEGYSVSREKKERFSLILESASTNQTSMYLCASSLFLAGELTDTQYFGPGTRLTVL.

This clonotype was observed at least ten times. CDR3 nucleotides: TGTGCCAGCAGTTTACTTGTAGGGGGCGCTGCCAAAAACATTCAGTACTTC. Translating it yields CASSLLVGGAAKNIQYF. The chain has TRBV28 and TRBJ2-4; TRBD1 matches 7 bases. V was pared by 2 bases and J by 1 base, with 8 bases of the junction left unmatched. The CDR3 has 17 residues. Germline V gives CDR1 MDHEN, CDR2 SYDVKM.

This clonotype was recorded many times. The chain has TRBV6-2 or TRBV6-3 and TRBJ1-2, with D hard to call. Germline CDR1 and CDR2: MNHEY and SVGEGT. This CDR3 comprises 12 residues. Trimming removed 2 bases from V and 5 bases from J, with 6 bases in between. This chain's CDR3 is CASSYLRYGYTF. The CDR3 DNA reads TGTGCCAGCAGTTACCTGCGGTATGGCTACACCTTC.

The chain uses TRBV4-3 and TRBJ2-7; TRBD1 or TRBD2 may be the D gene (5 bases each). This CDR3 spans 14 amino acids. The V gene's germline CDR1 is LGHNA and CDR2 YSLEER. Trimming left V 4 bases short and J 2 bases short, with 12 bases between. CDR3 nucleotides: TGCGCCAGCAGCCGGGGCACGGGGACCTACGAGCAGTACTTC. Its protein is CASSRGTGTYEQYF.

The chain combines TRBV7-9 with TRBJ2-3, with D tentatively TRBD1 (5 bases). This CDR3 contains 12 residues. V was shortened by 4 bases and J by 3 bases, with 5 bases between the two germline ends. The germline V gene has CDR1 SEHNR and CDR2 FQNEAQ (reference sequence). For the CDR3, the DNA is TGTGCCAGCAGCTCAGGGACAGATACGCAGTATTTT. This sequence encodes CASSSGTDTQYF.

This chain joins TRBV9 and TRBJ1-4; no reliable D call. CDR1 SGDLS and CDR2 YYNGEE come from the germline V gene. The CDR3 loop spans 15 amino acids. V was shortened by 4 bases and J by 8 bases, with 18 bases between the two germline ends. The CDR3 DNA reads TGTGCCAGCAGCCCCCGTGTAGCCTGGGAGGAAAAACTGTTTTTT. Translated: CASSPRVAWEEKLFF.

The chain combines TRBV5-8 with TRBJ2-7, with no clear D. The germline V and J ends were trimmed by 6 bases and 2 bases, with 6 bases remaining between them. Germline V gene lookup returns CDR1 SGHTS and CDR2 YDEGEE. This CDR3 comprises 11 residues. CDR3 in DNA: TGTGCCAGCACCTTACCCTACGAGCAGTACTTC. It specifies CASTLPYEQYF.

At least ten counts were recorded for this clonotype. J is TRBJ1-5 and V is TRBV27, with 7 bases matching TRBD1. The V gene end was trimmed by 6 bases and the J gene end by 0 bases; junction bases not matched to a gene: 8. Germline V gives CDR1 MNHEY, CDR2 SMNVEV (reference sequence). The CDR3 has 16 residues. The CDR3 is CASSLTGENSNQPQHF. CDR3 in DNA: TGTGCCAGCAGCCTAACAGGGGAAAATAGCAATCAGCCCCAGCATTTT.

This clonotype came up a few times. The V call is TRBV5-1, the J call TRBJ1-1; D is possibly TRBD1 (5 bases). With 3 bases removed from V and 2 bases from J, the gap between germline ends came to 14 bases. The CDR3 runs 15 residues. Germline loops: CDR1 SGHRS, CDR2 YFSETQ. The CDR3: CASSSREGFNTEAFF. The CDR3 DNA sequence: TGCGCCAGCAGCTCCCGGGAGGGGTTCAACACTGAAGCTTTCTTT.

CDR3 residues: CASSLLGLASRYEQYF. CDR3 DNA: TGCGCCAGCAGCTTGCTTGGACTAGCGAGCCGATACGAGCAGTACTTC. V is TRBV5-1 and J is TRBJ2-7; 9 bases match TRBD2. This CDR3 is built from 16 residues. With V trimmed by 1 base and J by 4 bases, 9 bases remained unmatched. The germline gives CDR1 SGHRS, CDR2 YFSETQ.

This clonotype was seen at least ten times. The rearrangement joins TRBV6-1 to TRBJ1-1; D gene unclear. CDR1 is MNHNS and CDR2 is SASEGT in the germline V gene. Between the trimmed V and J ends, which lost 6 bases and 4 bases, there was a span of 9 bases. The CDR3 is 12 residues long. The CDR3 DNA reads TGTGCCAGCAGAGACGAGGTCACTGAAGCTTTCTTT. Its translation is CASRDEVTEAFF.

This clonotype was seen more than once but under ten times. The V call is TRBV28, the J call TRBJ2-7; D unclear. The V gene lost 7 bases and the J gene lost 2 bases, with 15 bases spanning the gap. CDR1 is MDHEN, CDR2 SYDVKM, per germline. This CDR3 is built from 14 residues. In nucleotides, the CDR3 is TGTGCCAGCAATAATCTTAGGGCAGCCTACGAGCAGTACTTC. Translating gives CASNNLRAAYEQYF.